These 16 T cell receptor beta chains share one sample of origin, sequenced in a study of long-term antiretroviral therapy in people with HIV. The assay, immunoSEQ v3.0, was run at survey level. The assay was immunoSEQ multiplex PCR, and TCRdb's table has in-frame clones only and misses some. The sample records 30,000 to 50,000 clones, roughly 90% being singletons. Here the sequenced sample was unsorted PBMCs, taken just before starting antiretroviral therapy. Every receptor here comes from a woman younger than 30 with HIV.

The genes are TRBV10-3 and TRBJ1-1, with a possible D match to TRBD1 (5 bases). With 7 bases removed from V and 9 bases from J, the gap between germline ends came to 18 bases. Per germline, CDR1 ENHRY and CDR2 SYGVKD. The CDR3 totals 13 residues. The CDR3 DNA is TGTGCCATCACCCCGGGGGGGATGGAGAAAGCTTTCTTT. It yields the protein CAITPGGMEKAFF.

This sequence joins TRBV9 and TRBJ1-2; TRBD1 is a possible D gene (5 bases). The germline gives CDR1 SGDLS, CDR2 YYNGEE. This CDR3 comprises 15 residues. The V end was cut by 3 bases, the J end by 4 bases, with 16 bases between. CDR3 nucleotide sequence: TGTGCCAGCAGCGCAATACAGGAATTGGGCTATGGCTACACCTTC. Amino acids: CASSAIQELGYGYTF.

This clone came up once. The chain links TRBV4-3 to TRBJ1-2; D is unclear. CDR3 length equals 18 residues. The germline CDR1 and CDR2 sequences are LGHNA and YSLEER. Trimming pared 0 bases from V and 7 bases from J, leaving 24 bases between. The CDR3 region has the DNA TGCGCCAGCAGCCAAGATAGGCTTCTTGCAAACAGAATGGGTGGCTACACCTTC. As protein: CASSQDRLLANRMGGYTF.

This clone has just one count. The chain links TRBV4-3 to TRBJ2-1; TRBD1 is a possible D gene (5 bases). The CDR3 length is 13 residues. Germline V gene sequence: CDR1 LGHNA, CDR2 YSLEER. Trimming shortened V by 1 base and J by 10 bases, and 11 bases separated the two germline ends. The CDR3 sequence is CASSQAQGREQFF. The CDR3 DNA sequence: TGCGCCAGCAGCCAAGCCCAGGGCCGAGAGCAGTTCTTC.

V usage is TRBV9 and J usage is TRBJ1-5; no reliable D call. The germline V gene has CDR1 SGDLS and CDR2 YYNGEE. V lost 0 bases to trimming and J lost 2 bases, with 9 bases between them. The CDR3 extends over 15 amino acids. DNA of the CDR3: TGTGCCAGCAGCGTAGACCCGAGCGGCAATCAGCCCCAGCATTTT. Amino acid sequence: CASSVDPSGNQPQHF.

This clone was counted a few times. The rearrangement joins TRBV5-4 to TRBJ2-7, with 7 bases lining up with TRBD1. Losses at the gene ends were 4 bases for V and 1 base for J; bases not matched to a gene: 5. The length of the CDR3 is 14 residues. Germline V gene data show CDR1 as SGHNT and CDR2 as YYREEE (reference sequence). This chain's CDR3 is CASSPDRISYEQYF. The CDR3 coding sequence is TGTGCCAGCAGCCCGGACAGGATTTCCTACGAGCAGTACTTC.

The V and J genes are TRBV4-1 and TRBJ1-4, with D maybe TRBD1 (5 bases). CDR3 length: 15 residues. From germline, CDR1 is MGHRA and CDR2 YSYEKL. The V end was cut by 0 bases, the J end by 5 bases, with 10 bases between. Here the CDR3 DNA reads TGCGCCAGCAGCCAAGACCAGGGACGAAATGAAAAACTGTTTTTT. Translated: CASSQDQGRNEKLFF.

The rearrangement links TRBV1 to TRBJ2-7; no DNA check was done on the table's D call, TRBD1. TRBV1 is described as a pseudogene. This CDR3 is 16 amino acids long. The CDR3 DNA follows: TGCACCAGCAGCCCCGCAGGCCGGGACAGGGGGCGGGAGCAGTACTTC. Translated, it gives CTSSPAGRDRGREQYF.

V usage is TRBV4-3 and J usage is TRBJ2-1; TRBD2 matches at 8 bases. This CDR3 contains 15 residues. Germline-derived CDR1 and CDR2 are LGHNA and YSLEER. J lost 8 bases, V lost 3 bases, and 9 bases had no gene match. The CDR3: CASSHLAGGAHEQFF. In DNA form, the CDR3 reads TGCGCCAGCAGCCACCTAGCGGGCGGGGCACATGAGCAGTTCTTC.

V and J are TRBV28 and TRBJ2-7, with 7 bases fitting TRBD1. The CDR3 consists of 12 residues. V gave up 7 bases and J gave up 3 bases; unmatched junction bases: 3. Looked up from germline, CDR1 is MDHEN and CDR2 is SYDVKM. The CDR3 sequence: CASTNRGYEQYF. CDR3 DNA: TGTGCCAGCACTAACAGGGGCTACGAGCAGTACTTC. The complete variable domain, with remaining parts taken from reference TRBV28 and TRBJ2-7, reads DVKVTQSSRYLVKRTGEKVFLECVQDMDHENMFWYRQDPGLGLRLIYFSYDVKMKEKGDIPEGYSVSREKKERFSLILESASTNQTSMYLCASTNRGYEQYFGPGTRLTVT.

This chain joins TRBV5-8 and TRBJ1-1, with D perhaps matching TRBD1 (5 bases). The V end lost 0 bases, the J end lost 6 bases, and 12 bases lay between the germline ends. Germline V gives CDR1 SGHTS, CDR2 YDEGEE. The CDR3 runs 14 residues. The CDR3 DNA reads TGTGCCAGCAGCTTGGAACGGGGACGCCCTGAAGCTTTCTTT. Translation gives CASSLERGRPEAFF.

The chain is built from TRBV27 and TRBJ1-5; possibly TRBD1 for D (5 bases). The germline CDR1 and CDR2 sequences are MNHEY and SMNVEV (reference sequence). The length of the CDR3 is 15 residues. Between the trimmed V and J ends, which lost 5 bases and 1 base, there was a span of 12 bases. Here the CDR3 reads CASSQTGPSNQPQHF. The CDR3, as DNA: TGTGCCAGCAGTCAAACGGGACCGAGCAATCAGCCCCAGCATTTT.

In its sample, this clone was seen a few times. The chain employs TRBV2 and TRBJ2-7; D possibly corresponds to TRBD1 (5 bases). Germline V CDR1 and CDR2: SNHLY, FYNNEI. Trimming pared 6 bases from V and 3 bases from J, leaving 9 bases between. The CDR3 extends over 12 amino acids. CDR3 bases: TGTGCCAGCAGAGTCGACAGCTACGAGCAGTACTTC. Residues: CASRVDSYEQYF. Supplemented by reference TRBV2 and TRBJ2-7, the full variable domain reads EPEVTQTPSHQVTQMGQEVILRCVPISNHLYFYWYRQILGQKVEFLVSFYNNEISEKSEIFDDQFSVERPDGSNFTLKIRSTKLEDSAMYFCASRVDSYEQYFGPGTRLTVT.

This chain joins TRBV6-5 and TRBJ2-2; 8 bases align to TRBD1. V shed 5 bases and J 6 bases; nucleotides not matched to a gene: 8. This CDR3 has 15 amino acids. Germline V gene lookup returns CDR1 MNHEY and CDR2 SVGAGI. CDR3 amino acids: CASSIDRGPSGELFF. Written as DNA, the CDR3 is TGTGCCAGCAGTATCGACAGGGGCCCTTCCGGGGAGCTGTTTTTT.

The DNA of the CDR3 is TGTGCCAGCAGCGTATCGAGACTAGCGGGATTTAAGGATGAGCAGTTCTTC. Amino acid sequence: CASSVSRLAGFKDEQFF. The chain joins TRBV9 to TRBJ2-1, with 11 bases fitting TRBD2. Trimming cost V 1 base and J 8 bases; bases outside gene matches: 11. The germline V gene has CDR1 SGDLS and CDR2 YYNGEE. CDR3 length equals 17 residues.

CDR3 region: CASRAAGTSGNTIYF. The CDR3 bases are TGCGCCAGCCGTGCTGCGGGGACTTCTGGAAACACCATATATTTT. The rearrangement links TRBV5-1 to TRBJ1-3, with D perhaps matching TRBD1 (5 bases). The CDR3 loop spans 15 amino acids. V was shortened by 7 bases and J by 1 base, with 15 bases between the two germline ends. The germline gives CDR1 SGHRS, CDR2 YFSETQ.